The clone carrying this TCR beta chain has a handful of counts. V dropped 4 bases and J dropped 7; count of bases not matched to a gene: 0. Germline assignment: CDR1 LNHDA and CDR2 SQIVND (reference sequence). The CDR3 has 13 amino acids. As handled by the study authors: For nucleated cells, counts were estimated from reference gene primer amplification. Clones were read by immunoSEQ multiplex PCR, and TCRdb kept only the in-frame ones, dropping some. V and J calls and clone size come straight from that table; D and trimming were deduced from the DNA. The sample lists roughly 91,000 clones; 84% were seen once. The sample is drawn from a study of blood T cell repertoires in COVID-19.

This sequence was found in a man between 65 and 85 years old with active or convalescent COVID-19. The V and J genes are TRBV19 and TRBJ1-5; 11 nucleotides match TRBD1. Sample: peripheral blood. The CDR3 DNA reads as TGTGCCAGTAGTAGGACAGGGGGCCAGCCCCAGCATTTT. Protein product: CASSRTGGQPQHF.